This T cell receptor (beta chain) comes out of a study of blood T cell repertoires in COVID-19 (dated by TCRdb to 2019 to 2021). Broadly, across the study: Collaborator samples came from the United States, Italy and Spain and covered acute and convalescent phases of COVID-19. The prospective study material was composed of cDNA or gDNA derived from T cells, B-cell-depleted T cells, or PBMCs. The dataset comprised deeply sampled blood TCRbeta repertoires from subjects exposed to, actively infected with, or recovered from COVID-19. A freely available public database, intended as a resource for researchers studying the immune response to SARS-CoV-2, is where the repertoires were released. Samples were obtained from the ongoing ImmuneRACE study (first 160 participants) and from 1,200 or so subjects provided by 6 global collaborators. The sample metadata nearly always contained a de-identified subject ID, COVID-19 status, age in years and sex. Where available, HLA class I and class II types were obtained from metadata supplied by the sample provider rather than from assay-based typing.

TCRbeta CDR3 regions were amplified from genomic DNA using the immunoSEQ Assay, a bias-controlled multiplex PCR. The study's own analysis went as follows. Within the assay, amplification of reference gene primers was used to estimate how many nucleated cells each sample contained. To quantify the absolute abundance of each unique TCRbeta CDR3 rearrangement, sequence reads were collapsed and filtered. For each sample, productive Simpson clonality was calculated as the square root of Simpson's diversity index across productive rearrangements. TCRdb limited this immuneACCESS table to in-frame rearrangements with V and J called. A share of clones is missing; checked studies link under half to unresolved V genes, and the rest is unexplained. V, J and clone size are those of that table, while D and trimming were read from the DNA. Here the sample has about 200,000 clones; 89% occur a single time. The ten most abundant clones make up under 3% of the sample.

From the cysteine up to the phenylalanine, the CDR3 has a length of 10 residues. Only the CDR3 part of the read is kept: 30 bases, read in frame from the first base. The germline V gene (reference sequence) supplies CDR1 SGHKS and CDR2 YYEKEE. V is clipped by 8 bases and J by 12 bases, and the sequence between their germline boundaries is 15 bases long. In the prospective study, participants were about 18 to 95 years old, resided in about two dozen geographic areas of the United States, and were enrolled through a virtual design. To assign participants to cohorts, the prospective study relied on clinical history that participants themselves reported in a screening survey and a study questionnaire. Each participant in the prospective study had whole blood, serum and a nasopharyngeal or oropharyngeal swab collected by mobile phlebotomists. Prospective study participants could optionally give additional blood draws and questionnaires over a 2-month period. Before DNA extraction, blood samples from the prospective study were shipped at room temperature or frozen.

This clone was detected only once. Its target antigen remains unknown. Base quality data are lacking; no much larger clone is found one base away. The study at large found these results: Clinical and demographic metadata were provided uncurated, with the amount varying by source and participant.

This TCR was sampled from a woman in her forties with acute COVID-19. Sequences were obtained from PBMCs or T cells enriched from blood (not recorded which). The V and J segments used are TRBV5-5 and TRBJ2-7; a tentative D match to TRBD1 spans 5 bases. The CDR3 region reads CARGSGKRYF. The DNA sequence is as follows: TGTGCCAGGGGATCAGGGAAGAGGTACTTC.